The rows below give T cell receptor beta chains drawn from one sample of a study of blood T cell repertoires in COVID-19. Clones were sequenced by immunoSEQ multiplex PCR, and TCRdb holds only the in-frame ones, with some missing. The data hold about 120,000 clones, with roughly 87% observed a single time. Sequencing used peripheral blood. The source of these receptors is an elderly man with acute or convalescent COVID-19. Both conserved end residues are part of each CDR3. D genes are given only for firm matches. Some rows have no size entry. The others give once, few or many, or a class for an expanded clone.

size	D	V	J	CDR3	DNA
NA	TRBD1	TRBV19	TRBJ1-1	CASSIQTGVNTEAFF	TGTGCCAGTAGTATCCAGACAGGGGTGAACACTGAAGCTTTCTTT
NA	NA	TRBV2	TRBJ1-2	CASSVWPNYGYTF	TGTGCCAGCAGTGTCTGGCCTAACTATGGCTACACCTTC
NA	NA	TRBV7-9	TRBJ2-7	CASSLRGYEQYF	TGTGCCAGCAGCTTACGAGGGTACGAGCAGTACTTC
NA	NA	TRBV5-1	TRBJ1-4	CASTPNTGDEKLFF	TGCGCCAGCACACCCAATACCGGGGATGAAAAACTGTTTTTT
NA	TRBD1	TRBV7-2	TRBJ1-4	CASSFPGQPNEKLFF	TGTGCCAGCAGCTTTCCGGGACAGCCTAATGAAAAACTGTTTTTT
once	TRBD2	TRBV14	TRBJ2-1	CASHPAGTSGRNEQFF	TGTGCCAGCCACCCCGCCGGGACTAGCGGGAGAAATGAGCAGTTCTTC
NA	NA	TRBV5-1	TRBJ1-1	CASSLTQGWTEAFF	TGCGCCAGCAGCCTTACACAGGGATGGACTGAAGCTTTCTTT
NA	NA	TRBV11-3	TRBJ2-2	CASSRTAGELFF	TGTGCCAGCAGCCGGACAGCCGGGGAGCTGTTTTTT
once	NA	TRBV6-1	TRBJ1-2	CASSEASDYGYTF	TGTGCCAGCAGTGAAGCGTCCGACTATGGCTACACCTTC
NA	NA	TRBV12-3/TRBV12-4	TRBJ1-1	CASSLNWNTEAFF	TGTGCCAGCAGTTTAAACTGGAACACTGAAGCTTTCTTT
NA	TRBD1	TRBV7-2	TRBJ2-1	CASSLGGQTNEQFF	TGTGCCAGCAGCTTAGGGGGACAGACCAATGAGCAGTTCTTC
NA	NA	TRBV28	TRBJ1-6	CASSSHQGDNSPLHF	TGTGCCAGCAGCTCCCACCAGGGTGATAATTCACCCCTCCACTTT
NA	NA	TRBV29-1	TRBJ2-1	CSVEGTVTTYNEQFF	TGCAGCGTTGAAGGGACAGTAACTACCTACAATGAGCAGTTCTTC
NA	TRBD1	TRBV6-5	TRBJ1-4	CASSYSEGAGEKLFF	TGTGCCAGCAGTTACTCGGAGGGGGCGGGTGAAAAACTGTTTTTT
NA	NA	TRBV5-1	TRBJ2-3	CASSLQFTDTQYF	TGCGCCAGCAGCTTGCAGTTCACAGATACGCAGTATTTT
NA	TRBD1	TRBV9	TRBJ2-1	CASSVATLEQGADGKQFF	TGTGCCAGCAGCGTAGCTACGTTGGAACAGGGGGCCGATGGTAAGCAGTTCTTC